The 14 T cell receptor beta chains below were found in one sample sequenced in a study of monozygotic twins with inflammatory bowel disease. Using the 5' RACE reads, TCRdb records one entry per CDR3 protein without DNA. The listing records some 300,000 distinct CDR3 sequences. The sequencing sample was made of blood. The origin of the receptors is a human donor with ulcerative colitis or Crohn's disease, or a healthy co-twin of an affected twin (not recorded which).

This chain connects TRBV12-3 or TRBV12-4 to TRBJ2-1. The CDR3 loop spans 12 amino acids. CDR3 loop: CASRPDGRRQFF.

This rearrangement joins TRBV5-1 to TRBJ2-7; with no DNA, the TCRdb D assignment of TRBD1 cannot be verified. The CDR3 sequence is 14 residues long. CDR1 and CDR2 from the germline V gene are SGHRS and YFSETQ. The CDR3 sequence: CASSLEGAGSEQYF.

V usage is TRBV6-5 and J usage is TRBJ2-2. Germline V gene lookup returns CDR1 MNHEY and CDR2 SVGAGI. This CDR3 has 14 amino acids. CDR3 residues: CASSYSPNTGELFF.

This chain connects TRBV5-6 to TRBJ1-2; TCRdb's D call of TRBD1 is untestable without DNA. The CDR3 covers 13 residues. Germline values: CDR1 SGHDT, CDR2 YYEEEE. CDR3: CASSGGANYGYTF.

The chain recombines TRBV28 with TRBJ2-7. Germline values: CDR1 MDHEN, CDR2 SYDVKM. This CDR3 region has 14 residues. CDR3 protein: CASSLLVGTYEQYF.

This chain links TRBV6-2 or TRBV6-3 with TRBJ2-7; the D call of TRBD1 rests on TCRdb alone, since no DNA is present to check it. This CDR3 has 14 residues. Per the germline V gene, CDR1 is MNHEY and CDR2 is SVGEGT. CDR3 residues: CASNGQGRVYEQYF.

The chain is built from TRBV7-9 and TRBJ1-1. The germline gives CDR1 SEHNR, CDR2 FQNEAQ (reference sequence). The CDR3 contains 14 residues. This CDR3 is CASSLEVMNTEAFF.

The V call is TRBV12-3 or TRBV12-4, the J call TRBJ2-4; the D gene TCRdb calls, TRBD2, cannot be checked with no DNA. The length of the CDR3 is 18 residues. CDR3 amino acids: CASSGSLGLAGAKNIQYF.

The chain has TRBV4-1 and TRBJ1-6; the D gene TCRdb calls, TRBD1, cannot be checked with no DNA. CDR1 and CDR2 (germline): MGHRA, YSYEKL. The CDR3 totals 17 residues. The chain's CDR3 is CASSQVYTRAENSPLHF.

The chain carries TRBV7-8 and TRBJ2-5; TCRdb's D gene call, TRBD1, goes unchecked for lack of DNA. There are 13 residues in the CDR3. CDR1 is SGHVS, CDR2 FQNEAQ, per germline. This CDR3 reads CASNEGGGETQYF.

The chain combines TRBV20-1 with TRBJ2-3; with no DNA, the TCRdb D assignment of TRBD1 cannot be verified. Germline V gene data show CDR1 as DFQATT and CDR2 as SNEGSKA (reference sequence). CDR3 length: 15 amino acids. CDR3 sequence: CSARAPGLATDTQYF.

The rearrangement joins TRBV19 to TRBJ1-1. The CDR3 contains 14 residues. Germline CDR1 is LNHDA and CDR2 is SQIVND (reference sequence). The CDR3 region is CASSPPRGATEAFF.

V and J are TRBV15 and TRBJ1-4; TCRdb picks TRBD1, but there is no DNA to check that call. Germline loops: CDR1 LNHNV, CDR2 YYDKDF (reference sequence). CDR3 size: 14 residues. The CDR3: CATSRGQTNEKLFF. Drawing the rest from reference TRBV15 and TRBJ1-4, the complete variable domain is DAMVIQNPRYQVTQFGKPVTLSCSQTLNHNVMYWYQQKSSQAPKLLFHYYDKDFNNEADTPDNFQSRRPNTSFCFLDIRSPGLGDTAMYLCATSRGQTNEKLFFGSGTQLSVL.

The chain employs TRBV20-1 and TRBJ2-6. The germline V gene encodes CDR1 DFQATT and CDR2 SNEGSKA (reference sequence). The CDR3 is 14 amino acids. CDR3 amino acids: CSAPRDSGANVLTF.